This TCR beta chain was sequenced during a study of cytomegalovirus exposure and HLA in healthy donors. This CDR3 has 15 residues. V dropped 4 bases and J dropped 3 bases, with 15 bases sitting between them. CDR1 and CDR2 (germline): SNHLY, FYNNEI. This clone occurred once. PCR used 60 Vbeta primers and 13 Jbeta primers. This table comes from immunoSEQ multiplex PCR, and its TCRdb copy is limited to in-frame clones, with some not included. The table shows under 150,000 clones, with roughly 80% occurring only once. The sequence was obtained from a woman aged 30 to 39 in good health and CMV-seropositive. The rearrangement uses TRBV2 and TRBJ1-1; the D gene is possibly TRBD1 (5 bases). The sequenced sample was PBMCs. CDR3 sequence: CASSARIQGDTEAFF. The CDR3 DNA follows: TGTGCCAGCAGTGCCAGGATTCAGGGTGACACTGAAGCTTTCTTT.